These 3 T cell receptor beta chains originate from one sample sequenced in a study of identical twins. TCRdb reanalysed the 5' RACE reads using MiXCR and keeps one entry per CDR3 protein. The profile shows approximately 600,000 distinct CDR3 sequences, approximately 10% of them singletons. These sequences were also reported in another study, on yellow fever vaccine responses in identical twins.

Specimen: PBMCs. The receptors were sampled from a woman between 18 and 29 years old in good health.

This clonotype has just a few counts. The CDR3 coding sequence is TGCGCCAGCAGCCAAGATGCCCCCGTCGGACTAGCGGGGGGAGATACGCAGTATTTT. It specifies CASSQDAPVGLAGGDTQYF. This chain links TRBV4-1 with TRBJ2-3; 14 bases fit TRBD2. Per the germline V gene, CDR1 is MGHRA and CDR2 is YSYEKL. J lost 5 bases, V lost 0 bases, and 10 bases had no gene match. The CDR3 totals 19 residues.

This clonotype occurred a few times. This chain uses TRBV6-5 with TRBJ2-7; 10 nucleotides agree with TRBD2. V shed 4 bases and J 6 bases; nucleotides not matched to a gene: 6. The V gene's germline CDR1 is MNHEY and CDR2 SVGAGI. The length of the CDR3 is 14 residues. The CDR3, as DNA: TGTGCCAGCAGTTCCGAGCGGGGGGGCCGCGAGCAGTACTTC. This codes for CASSSERGGREQYF.

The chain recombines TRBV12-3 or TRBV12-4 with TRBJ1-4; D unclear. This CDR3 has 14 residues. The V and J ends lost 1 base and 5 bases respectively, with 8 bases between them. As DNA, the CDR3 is TGTGCCAGCAGTTTAGTTCGTAGGAATGAAAAACTGTTTTTT. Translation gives CASSLVRRNEKLFF.